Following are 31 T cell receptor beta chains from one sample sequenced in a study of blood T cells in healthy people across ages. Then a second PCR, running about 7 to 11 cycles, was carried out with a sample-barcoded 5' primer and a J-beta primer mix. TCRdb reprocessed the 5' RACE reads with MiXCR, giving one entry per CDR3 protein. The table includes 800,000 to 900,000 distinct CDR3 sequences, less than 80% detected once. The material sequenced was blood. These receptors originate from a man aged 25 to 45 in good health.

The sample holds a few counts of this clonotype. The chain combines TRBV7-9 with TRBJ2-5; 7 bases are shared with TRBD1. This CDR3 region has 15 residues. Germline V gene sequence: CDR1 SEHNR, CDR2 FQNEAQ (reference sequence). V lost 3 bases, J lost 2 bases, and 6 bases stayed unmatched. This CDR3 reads CASSLGDSLQETQYF. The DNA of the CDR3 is TGTGCCAGCAGCTTGGGGGACAGCCTACAAGAGACCCAGTACTTC.

The CDR3 nucleotides read TGTGCCAGCAGGATGGAAAGAGGAGCCTCCTACGAGCAGTACTTC. Its translation: CASRMERGASYEQYF. The chain couples TRBV28 to TRBJ2-7; D ambiguous. Trimming shortened V by 6 bases and J by 0 bases, and 15 bases separated the two germline ends. Per germline, CDR1 MDHEN and CDR2 SYDVKM. This CDR3 spans 15 amino acids.

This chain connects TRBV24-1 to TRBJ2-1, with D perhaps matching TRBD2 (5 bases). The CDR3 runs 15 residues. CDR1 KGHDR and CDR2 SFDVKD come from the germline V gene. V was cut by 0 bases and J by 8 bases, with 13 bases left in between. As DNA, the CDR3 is TGTGCCACCAGTGATTTGTTGGCGGGCCAGGATGAGCAGTTCTTC. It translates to CATSDLLAGQDEQFF.

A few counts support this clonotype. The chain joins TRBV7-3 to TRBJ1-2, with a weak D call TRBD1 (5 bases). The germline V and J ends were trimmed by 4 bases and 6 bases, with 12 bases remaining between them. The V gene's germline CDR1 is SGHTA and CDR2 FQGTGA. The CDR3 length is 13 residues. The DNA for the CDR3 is TGTGCCAGCAGCTCCGACCCAGGGAATGGCTACACCTTC. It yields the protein CASSSDPGNGYTF.

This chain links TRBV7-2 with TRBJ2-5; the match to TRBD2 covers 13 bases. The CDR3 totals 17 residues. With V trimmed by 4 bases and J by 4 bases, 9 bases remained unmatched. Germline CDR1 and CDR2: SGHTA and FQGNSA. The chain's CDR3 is CASSYTTSGGGLETQYF. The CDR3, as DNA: TGTGCCAGCAGCTACACCACTAGCGGGGGGGGATTAGAGACCCAGTACTTC. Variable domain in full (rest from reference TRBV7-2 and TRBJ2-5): GAGVSQSPSNKVTEKGKDVELRCDPISGHTALYWYRQSLGQGLEFLIYFQGNSAPDKSGLPSDRFSAERTGGSVSTLTIQRTQQEDSAVYLCASSYTTSGGGLETQYFGPGTRLLVL.

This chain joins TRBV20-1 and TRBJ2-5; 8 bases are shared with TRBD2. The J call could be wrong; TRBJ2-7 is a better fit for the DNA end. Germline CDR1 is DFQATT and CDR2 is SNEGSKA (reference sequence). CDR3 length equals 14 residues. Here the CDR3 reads CSARDGRGAYEQYF. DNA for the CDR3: TGCAGTGCTAGAGATGGGCGGGGGGCGTACGAGCAGTACTTC.

CDR3 sequence (DNA): TGCAGTGCTAGAGATCCGACAGGGGTGGAGACCCAGTACTTC. The encoded protein is CSARDPTGVETQYF. The chain carries TRBV20-1 and TRBJ2-4; 8 bases are shared with TRBD1. The assigned J gene may be wrong: the sequence end matches TRBJ2-5 better. CDR1 is DFQATT, CDR2 SNEGSKA, per germline (reference sequence). The CDR3 sequence is 14 residues long.

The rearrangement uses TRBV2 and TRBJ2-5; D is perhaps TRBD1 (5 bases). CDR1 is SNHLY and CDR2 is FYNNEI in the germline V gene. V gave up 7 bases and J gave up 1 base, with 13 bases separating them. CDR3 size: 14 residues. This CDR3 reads CASNLGAIQETQYF. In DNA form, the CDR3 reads TGTGCCAGCAACTTAGGGGCCATCCAAGAGACCCAGTACTTC.

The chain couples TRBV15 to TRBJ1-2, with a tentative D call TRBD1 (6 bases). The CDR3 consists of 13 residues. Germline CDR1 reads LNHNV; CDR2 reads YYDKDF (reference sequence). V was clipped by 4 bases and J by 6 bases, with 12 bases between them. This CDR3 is CATSTRTADGYTF. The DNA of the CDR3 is TGTGCCACCAGCACACGGACAGCAGATGGCTACACCTTC.

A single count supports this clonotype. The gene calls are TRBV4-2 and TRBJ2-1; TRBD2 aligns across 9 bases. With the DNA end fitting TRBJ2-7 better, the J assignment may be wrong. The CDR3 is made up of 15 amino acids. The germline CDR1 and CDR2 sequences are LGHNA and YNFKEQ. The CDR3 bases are TGTGCCAGCAGCCAGGAGGCGGGGGGGCTGAATGAGCAGTACTTC. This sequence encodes CASSQEAGGLNEQYF.

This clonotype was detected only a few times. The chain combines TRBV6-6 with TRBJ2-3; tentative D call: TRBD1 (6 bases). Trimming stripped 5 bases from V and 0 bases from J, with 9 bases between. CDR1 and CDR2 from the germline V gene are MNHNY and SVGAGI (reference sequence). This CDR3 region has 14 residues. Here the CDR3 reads CASSGGSSTDTQYF. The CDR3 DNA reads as TGTGCCAGCAGTGGGGGCTCAAGCACAGATACGCAGTATTTT.

The CDR3: CSVEDREAGRETQYF. The CDR3 DNA sequence: TGCAGCGTTGAAGATAGGGAGGCAGGGAGAGAGACCCAGTACTTC. This chain joins TRBV29-1 and TRBJ2-7, with TRBD2 as a possible D gene (6 bases). The DNA end lines up better with TRBJ2-5; the J call may be wrong. CDR3 length: 15 amino acids. Germline V CDR1 and CDR2: SQVTM, ANQGSEA.

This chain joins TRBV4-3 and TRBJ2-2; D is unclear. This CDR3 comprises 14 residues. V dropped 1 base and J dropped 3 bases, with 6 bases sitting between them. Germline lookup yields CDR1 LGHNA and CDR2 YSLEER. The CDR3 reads CASSQVSYTGELFF. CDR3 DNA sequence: TGCGCCAGCAGCCAAGTAAGCTACACCGGGGAGCTGTTTTTT.

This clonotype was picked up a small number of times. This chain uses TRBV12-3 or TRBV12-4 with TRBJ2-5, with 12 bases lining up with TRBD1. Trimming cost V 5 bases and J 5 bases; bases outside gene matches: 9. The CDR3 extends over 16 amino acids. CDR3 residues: CASSAFRDRGRETQYF. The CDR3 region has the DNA TGTGCCAGCAGTGCCTTCCGGGACAGGGGGCGGGAGACCCAGTACTTC.

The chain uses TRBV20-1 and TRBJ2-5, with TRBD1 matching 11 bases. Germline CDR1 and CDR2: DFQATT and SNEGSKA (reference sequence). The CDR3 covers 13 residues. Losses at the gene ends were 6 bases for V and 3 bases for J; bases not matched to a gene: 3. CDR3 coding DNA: TGCAGTGCCAGGACAGGGGGCAAAGAGACCCAGTACTTC. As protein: CSARTGGKETQYF.

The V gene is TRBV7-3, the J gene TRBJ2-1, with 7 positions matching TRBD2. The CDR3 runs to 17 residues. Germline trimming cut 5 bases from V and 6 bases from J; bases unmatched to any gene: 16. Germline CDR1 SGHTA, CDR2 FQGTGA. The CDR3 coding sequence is TGTGCCAGCAGCCTAATGGGGGGGGGTGGGGACTTCAATGAGCAGTTCTTC. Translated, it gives CASSLMGGGGDFNEQFF.

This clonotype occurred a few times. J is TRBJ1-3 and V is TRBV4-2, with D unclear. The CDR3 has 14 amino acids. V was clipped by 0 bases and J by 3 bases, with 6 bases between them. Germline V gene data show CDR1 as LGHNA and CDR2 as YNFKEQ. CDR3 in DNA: TGTGCCAGCAGCCAAGATTACCTTGGAAACACCATATATTTT. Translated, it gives CASSQDYLGNTIYF.

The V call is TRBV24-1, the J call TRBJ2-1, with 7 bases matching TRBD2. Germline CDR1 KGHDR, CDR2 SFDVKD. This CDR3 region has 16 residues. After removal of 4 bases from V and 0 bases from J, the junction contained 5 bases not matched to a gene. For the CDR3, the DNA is TGTGCCACCAGTGAGCAGGGACTAACCTCCTACAATGAGCAGTTCTTC. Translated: CATSEQGLTSYNEQFF.

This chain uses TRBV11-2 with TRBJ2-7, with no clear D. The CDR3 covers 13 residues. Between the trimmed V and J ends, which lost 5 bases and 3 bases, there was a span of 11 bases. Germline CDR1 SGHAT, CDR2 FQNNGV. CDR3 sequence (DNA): TGTGCCAGCAGCACACACCTCCGCTACGAGCAGTACTTC. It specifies CASSTHLRYEQYF.

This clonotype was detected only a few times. Here the CDR3 DNA reads TGTGCCAGCAGAACCGGGGTCCCTACCTACGAGCAGTACTTC. Protein: CASRTGVPTYEQYF. The genes are TRBV12-3 or TRBV12-4 and TRBJ2-7; maybe TRBD2 (5 bases). Trimming took off 6 bases at V and 2 bases at J, with 14 bases between the two ends. This CDR3 region has 14 residues.

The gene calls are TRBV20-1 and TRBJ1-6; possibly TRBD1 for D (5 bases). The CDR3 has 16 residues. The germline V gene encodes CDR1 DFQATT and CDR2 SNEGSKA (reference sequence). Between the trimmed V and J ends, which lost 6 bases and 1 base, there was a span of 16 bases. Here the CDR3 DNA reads TGCAGTGCCCTGTTCACAGGCCGATCCTATAATTCACCCCTCCACTTT. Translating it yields CSALFTGRSYNSPLHF.

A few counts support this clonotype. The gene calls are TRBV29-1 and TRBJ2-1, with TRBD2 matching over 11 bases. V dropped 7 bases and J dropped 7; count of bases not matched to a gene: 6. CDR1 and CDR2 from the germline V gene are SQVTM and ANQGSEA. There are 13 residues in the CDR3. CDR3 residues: CSAVAGGHNEQFF. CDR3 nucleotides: TGCAGCGCTGTAGCGGGGGGGCATAATGAGCAGTTCTTC.

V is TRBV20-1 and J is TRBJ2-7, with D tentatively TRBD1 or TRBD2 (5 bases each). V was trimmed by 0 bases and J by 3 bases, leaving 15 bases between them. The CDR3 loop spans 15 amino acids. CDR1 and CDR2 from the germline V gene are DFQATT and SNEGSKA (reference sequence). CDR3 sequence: CSARDTRGWGYEQYF. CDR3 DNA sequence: TGCAGTGCTAGAGATACGAGGGGATGGGGCTACGAGCAGTACTTC.

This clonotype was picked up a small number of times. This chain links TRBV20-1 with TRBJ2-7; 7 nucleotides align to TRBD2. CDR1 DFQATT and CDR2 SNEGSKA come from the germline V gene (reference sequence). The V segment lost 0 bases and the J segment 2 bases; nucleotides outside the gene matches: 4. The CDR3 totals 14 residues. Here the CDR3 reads CSARDPSGPYEQYF. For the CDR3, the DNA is TGCAGTGCTAGAGATCCTAGCGGCCCCTACGAGCAGTACTTC.

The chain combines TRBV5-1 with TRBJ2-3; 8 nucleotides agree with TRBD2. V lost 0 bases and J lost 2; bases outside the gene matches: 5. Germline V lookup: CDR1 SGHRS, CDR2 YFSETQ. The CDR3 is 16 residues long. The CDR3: CASSLVASGPTDTQYF. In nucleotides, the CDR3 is TGCGCCAGCAGCTTGGTTGCTAGCGGGCCCACAGATACGCAGTATTTT. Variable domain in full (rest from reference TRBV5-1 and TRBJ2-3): KAGVTQTPRYLIKTRGQQVTLSCSPISGHRSVSWYQQTPGQGLQFLFEYFSETQRNKGNFPGRFSGRQFSNSRSEMNVSTLELGDSALYLCASSLVASGPTDTQYFGPGTRLTVL.

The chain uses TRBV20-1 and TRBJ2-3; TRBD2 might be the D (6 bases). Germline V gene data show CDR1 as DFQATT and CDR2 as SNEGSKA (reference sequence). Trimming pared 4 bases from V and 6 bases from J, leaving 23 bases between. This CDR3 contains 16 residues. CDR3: CSAIPGLPRAVDTQYF. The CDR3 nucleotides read TGCAGTGCTATCCCGGGACTCCCTAGGGCTGTCGATACGCAGTATTTT.

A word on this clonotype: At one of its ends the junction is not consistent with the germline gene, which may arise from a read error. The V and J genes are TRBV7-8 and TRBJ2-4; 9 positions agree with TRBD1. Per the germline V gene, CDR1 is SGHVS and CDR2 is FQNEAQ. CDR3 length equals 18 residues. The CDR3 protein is CASSAEKDRGLAKSIQYF. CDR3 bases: TGTGCCAGCAGCGCCGAGAAGGACAGGGGTTTAGCCAAAAGCATTCAGTACTTC. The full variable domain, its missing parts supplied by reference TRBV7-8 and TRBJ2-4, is GAGVSQSPRYKVAKRGQDVALRCDPISGHVSLFWYQQALGQGPEFLTYFQNEAQLDKSGLPSDRFFAERPEGSVSTLKIQRTQQEDSAVYLCASSAEKDRGLAKSIQYFGAGTRLSVL.

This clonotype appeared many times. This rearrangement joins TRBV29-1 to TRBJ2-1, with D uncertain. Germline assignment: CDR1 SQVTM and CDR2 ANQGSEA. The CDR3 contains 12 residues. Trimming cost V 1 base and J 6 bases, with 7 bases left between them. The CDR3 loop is CSVEVWGNEQFF. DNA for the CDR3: TGCAGCGTTGAAGTTTGGGGCAATGAGCAGTTCTTC.

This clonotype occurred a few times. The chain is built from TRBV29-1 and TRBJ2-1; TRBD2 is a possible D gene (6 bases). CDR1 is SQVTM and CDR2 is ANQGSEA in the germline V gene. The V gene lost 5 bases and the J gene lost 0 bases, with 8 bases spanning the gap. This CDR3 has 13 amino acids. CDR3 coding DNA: TGCAGCGTTCGGGGGAACTCCTACAATGAGCAGTTCTTC. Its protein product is CSVRGNSYNEQFF.

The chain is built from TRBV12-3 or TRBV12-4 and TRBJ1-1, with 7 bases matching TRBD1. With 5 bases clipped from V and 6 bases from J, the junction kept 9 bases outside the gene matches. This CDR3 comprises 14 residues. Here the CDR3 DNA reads TGTGCCAGCAGTCTCAAGGCCGGGACAGCTGAAGCTTTCTTT. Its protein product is CASSLKAGTAEAFF.

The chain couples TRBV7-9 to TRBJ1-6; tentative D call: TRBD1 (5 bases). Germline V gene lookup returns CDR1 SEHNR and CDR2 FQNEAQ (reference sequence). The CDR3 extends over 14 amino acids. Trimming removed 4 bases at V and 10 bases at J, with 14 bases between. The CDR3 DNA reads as TGTGCCAGCAGCTCGACACGTTCAGGGTCACCCCTCCACTTT. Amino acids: CASSSTRSGSPLHF.